The 3 T cell receptor beta chains below all came from one sample that was sequenced in a study of shared clonotypes between healthy human individuals. Profiled with immunoSEQ multiplex PCR; TCRdb holds only in-frame clones, not every one. The table records about 110,000 clones, over 65% of them present only once. What was sequenced was memory CD8+ T cells sorted from blood. Subset of the sample: CD45RO+ cells pooled with CCR7-negative TemRA cells. The source of these receptors is a woman aged 25-40 years in good health.

The chain combines TRBV13 with TRBJ2-5; a weak D match, TRBD1 (6 bases). Trimming removed 7 bases at V and 5 bases at J, with 20 bases between. This CDR3 region has 15 residues. In germline, CDR1 is PRHDT, CDR2 FYEKMQ (reference sequence). CDR3: CASTNQGTSGETQYF. The CDR3 nucleotides are TGTGCCAGCACCAACCAGGGGACGTCCGGGGAGACCCAGTACTTC.

This sequence joins TRBV6-4 and TRBJ2-3; TRBD2 agrees at 11 bases. Germline CDR1 MRHNA, CDR2 SNTAGT. This CDR3 spans 15 amino acids. The J segment lost 5 bases and the V segment lost 6 bases, leaving 7 bases of the junction unmatched. This CDR3 is CASSQLAGEGDTQYF. CDR3 nucleotides: TGTGCCAGCAGCCAACTAGCGGGAGAGGGAGATACGCAGTATTTT.

The chain combines TRBV29-1 with TRBJ2-1; TRBD1 matches 8 bases. The CDR3 extends over 16 amino acids. The germline V gene encodes CDR1 SQVTM and CDR2 ANQGSEA. J lost 0 bases, V lost 6 bases, and 10 bases had no gene match. CDR3 amino acids: CSVQGGYSSSYNEQFF. CDR3 nucleotides: TGCAGCGTACAGGGGGGTTACTCGAGCTCCTACAATGAGCAGTTCTTC.